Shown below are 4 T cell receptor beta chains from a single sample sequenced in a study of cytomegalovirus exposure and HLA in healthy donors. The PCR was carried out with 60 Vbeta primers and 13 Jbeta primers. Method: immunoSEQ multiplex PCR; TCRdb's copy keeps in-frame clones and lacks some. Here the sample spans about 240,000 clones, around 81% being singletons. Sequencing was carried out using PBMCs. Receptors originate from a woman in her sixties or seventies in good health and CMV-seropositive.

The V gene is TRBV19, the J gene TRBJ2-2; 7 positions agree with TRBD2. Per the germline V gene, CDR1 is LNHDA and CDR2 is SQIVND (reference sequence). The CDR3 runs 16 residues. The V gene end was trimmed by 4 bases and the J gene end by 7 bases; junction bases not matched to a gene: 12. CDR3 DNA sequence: TGTGCCAGTAGTACGGGGGTGGCGGGAGCTTTCGGGGAGCTGTTTTTT. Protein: CASSTGVAGAFGELFF. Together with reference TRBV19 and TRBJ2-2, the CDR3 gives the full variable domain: DGGITQSPKYLFRKEGQNVTLSCEQNLNHDAMYWYRQDPGQGLRLIYYSQIVNDFQKGDIAEGYSVSREKKESFPLTVTSAQKNPTAFYLCASSTGVAGAFGELFFGEGSRLTVL.

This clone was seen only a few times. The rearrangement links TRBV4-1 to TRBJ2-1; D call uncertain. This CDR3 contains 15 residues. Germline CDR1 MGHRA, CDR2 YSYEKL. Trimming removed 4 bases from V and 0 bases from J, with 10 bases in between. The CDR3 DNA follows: TGCGCCAGCAGCCCGCCAGGAAGCTCCTACAATGAGCAGTTCTTC. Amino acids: CASSPPGSSYNEQFF.

CDR3 amino acids: CASSLMGGSAYNEQFF. The DNA for the CDR3 is TGCGCCAGCAGCTTGATGGGCGGGAGTGCCTACAATGAGCAGTTCTTC. V usage is TRBV5-1 and J usage is TRBJ2-1; 7 bases line up with TRBD2. CDR3 length equals 16 residues. From germline, CDR1 is SGHRS and CDR2 YFSETQ. V was pared by 1 base and J by 2 bases, with 6 bases of the junction left unmatched.

The CDR3 here is CASTGGQVLGYGYTF. The CDR3 bases are TGTGCCAGCACCGGTGGACAGGTGCTCGGCTATGGCTACACCTTC. This chain connects TRBV6-5 to TRBJ1-2, with 7 positions matching TRBD1. V shed 7 bases, J shed 4 bases, and the junction held 12 bases outside the gene matches. CDR3 size: 15 residues. From germline, CDR1 is MNHEY and CDR2 SVGAGI.